This note documents a single T cell receptor beta chain sequence. This record belongs to a study of blood T cell repertoires in COVID-19. Measured with immunoSEQ multiplex PCR; TCRdb has only the in-frame clones, and not every one. The data show about 280,000 clones, roughly 85% seen once. CDR1 and CDR2 (germline): LNHDA, SQIVND (reference sequence). The CDR3 sequence is 14 residues long. Trimming cost V 3 bases and J 3 bases, with 11 bases left between them. The sequenced material came from peripheral blood. V and J are TRBV19 and TRBJ1-1; D is ambiguous. The receptor comes from a man in his fifties with active or convalescent COVID-19. CDR3 sequence: CASSIGRIDTEAFF. The CDR3 bases are TGTGCCAGTAGTATCGGGAGAATCGACACTGAAGCTTTCTTT.